These 17 T cell receptor beta chains share one sample of origin, sequenced in a study of early stage breast cancer tumors. Some clones are missing from TCRdb's copy, which holds only in-frame ones; the method was immunoSEQ multiplex PCR. The table lists about 41,000 clones, around two thirds of them singletons. The sample consisted of blood. All receptors come from a person aged 50-59 years with breast cancer.

This clone was detected only a few times. This rearrangement joins TRBV10-3 to TRBJ2-2; tentative D call: TRBD1 (5 bases). V lost 3 bases to trimming and J lost 0 bases, with 5 bases between them. The CDR3 extends over 14 amino acids. The germline V gene encodes CDR1 ENHRY and CDR2 SYGVKD. CDR3 amino acids: CAISDRANTGELFF. Here the CDR3 DNA reads TGTGCCATCAGTGACAGGGCGAACACCGGGGAGCTGTTTTTT.

This clone was observed a few times. This chain connects TRBV9 to TRBJ1-2; D is perhaps TRBD1 (6 bases). Per germline, CDR1 SGDLS and CDR2 YYNGEE. The V end lost 4 bases, the J end lost 8 bases, and 21 bases lay between the germline ends. The CDR3 spans 15 residues. DNA of the CDR3: TGTGCCAGCAGCCCGAACCGGGACAACAGAGAGGGCTACACCTTC. Residues: CASSPNRDNREGYTF.

The sample holds one count of this clone. The chain links TRBV4-1 to TRBJ1-3; a possible D gene is TRBD1 (5 bases). The CDR3 consists of 16 residues. Deletions cut 1 base from V and 3 bases from J, with 13 bases between. Germline CDR1 and CDR2: MGHRA and YSYEKL. CDR3 amino acids: CASSQGGATFGNTIYF. CDR3 bases: TGCGCCAGCAGCCAAGGTGGGGCCACCTTTGGAAACACCATATATTTT.

The chain uses TRBV5-1 and TRBJ2-3; D call uncertain. Trimming took off 4 bases at V and 0 bases at J, with 3 bases between the two ends. CDR3 size: 12 residues. In germline, CDR1 is SGHRS, CDR2 YFSETQ. This CDR3 is CASSQSTDTQYF. The CDR3 DNA reads TGCGCCAGCAGCCAAAGCACAGATACGCAGTATTTT.

The chain combines TRBV5-1 with TRBJ2-3, with 10 bases identical to TRBD2. CDR1 is SGHRS, CDR2 YFSETQ, per germline. The CDR3 has 14 residues. V was pared by 7 bases and J by 2 bases, with 4 bases of the junction left unmatched. The CDR3, as DNA: TGCGCCAGCGGTCTAGCGGGAGCCACAGATACGCAGTATTTT. As protein: CASGLAGATDTQYF.

The rearrangement joins TRBV27 to TRBJ1-2, with TRBD1 matching over 10 bases. Looked up from germline, CDR1 is MNHEY and CDR2 is SMNVEV (reference sequence). Trimming removed 2 bases from V and 3 bases from J; junction bases left unmatched: 9. The CDR3 has 17 amino acids. The CDR3 sequence: CASSLTIDRGRDYGYTF. DNA for the CDR3: TGTGCCAGCAGTTTAACTATCGACAGGGGGCGCGACTATGGCTACACCTTC.

J is TRBJ2-2 and V is TRBV4-1; a weak D match, TRBD2 (6 bases). Trimming removed 4 bases from V and 7 bases from J, with 16 bases in between. Germline-derived CDR1 and CDR2 are MGHRA and YSYEKL. This CDR3 region has 15 residues. Here the CDR3 reads CASSPSSPRDGELFF. The CDR3 DNA sequence: TGCGCCAGCAGCCCTAGTTCTCCGCGGGACGGGGAGCTGTTTTTT.

The genes are TRBV14 and TRBJ2-5, with no clear D. Trimming shortened V by 1 base and J by 2 bases, and 8 bases separated the two germline ends. Germline V gives CDR1 SGHDN, CDR2 FVKESK. This CDR3 comprises 14 residues. CDR3 sequence: CASSQVFLQETQYF. In nucleotides, the CDR3 is TGTGCCAGCAGCCAAGTTTTTCTACAAGAGACCCAGTACTTC.

This chain joins TRBV6-5 and TRBJ1-5; D remains unclear. Looked up from germline, CDR1 is MNHEY and CDR2 is SVGAGI. The V end was cut by 4 bases, the J end by 3 bases, with 10 bases between. The length of the CDR3 is 14 residues. CDR3 in amino acids: CASSWQADNQPQHF. The CDR3 DNA sequence: TGTGCCAGCAGTTGGCAGGCTGACAATCAGCCCCAGCATTTT.

This clone was counted a single time. The gene calls are TRBV5-1 and TRBJ2-7; 8 bases map to TRBD1. This CDR3 spans 16 amino acids. Germline V gene lookup returns CDR1 SGHRS and CDR2 YFSETQ. Unmatched junction bases numbered 8, after V lost 0 bases and J lost 3 bases. The CDR3 here is CASSLDGQGRGYEQYV. The CDR3 nucleotides read TGCGCCAGCAGCTTGGACGGACAGGGAAGGGGCTACGAGCAGTACGTC.

The V gene is TRBV7-2, the J gene TRBJ1-2; D unclear. The CDR3 runs to 14 residues. Per the germline V gene, CDR1 is SGHTA and CDR2 is FQGNSA. Trimming stripped 1 base from V and 4 bases from J, with 10 bases between. This CDR3 reads CASSLDPVPYGYTF. The CDR3 DNA reads TGTGCCAGCAGCTTAGATCCGGTCCCCTATGGCTACACCTTC.

The rearrangement uses TRBV27 and TRBJ1-5; D gene ambiguous. This CDR3 is 13 amino acids long. The V gene lost 4 bases and the J gene lost 4 bases, with 8 bases spanning the gap. Germline V gene sequence: CDR1 MNHEY, CDR2 SMNVEV (reference sequence). The CDR3 bases are TGTGCCAGCAGTTCAAGACATAATCAGCCCCAGCATTTT. It encodes CASSSRHNQPQHF.

This sequence joins TRBV29-1 and TRBJ2-1; TRBD2 matches 8 bases. Trimming removed 4 bases from V and 8 bases from J; junction bases left unmatched: 13. Looked up from germline, CDR1 is SQVTM and CDR2 is ANQGSEA. The CDR3 runs 15 residues. As DNA, the CDR3 is TGCAGCGTTGTAGGACGGGGGGGAGGTTCGGATGAGCAGTTCTTC. Its protein is CSVVGRGGGSDEQFF.

This clone was observed a few times. The chain combines TRBV19 with TRBJ1-5; 9 nucleotides match TRBD1. CDR3 size: 13 residues. CDR1 is LNHDA and CDR2 is SQIVND in the germline V gene (reference sequence). V lost 7 bases, J lost 7 bases, and 5 bases stayed unmatched. As DNA, the CDR3 is TGTGCCAGTACCGGGACAGGGTTCCAGCCCCAGCATTTT. Translation: CASTGTGFQPQHF.

The genes are TRBV28 and TRBJ2-5; D gene ambiguous. Trimming removed 5 bases from V and 3 bases from J, with 10 bases in between. Germline values: CDR1 MDHEN, CDR2 SYDVKM. The CDR3 length is 13 residues. CDR3: CASSLLAEETQYF. CDR3 in DNA: TGTGCCAGCAGTCTGCTGGCAGAAGAGACCCAGTACTTC.

The chain combines TRBV1 with TRBJ2-1; the table assigns TRBD1, which was not confirmed against the DNA. TRBV1 is given as a pseudogene. The length of the CDR3 is 12 residues. This chain's CDR3 is CTSSRLGDEQFF. The CDR3 bases are TGCACCAGCAGCCGGCTGGGCGATGAGCAGTTCTTC.

The chain is built from TRBV5-1 and TRBJ1-2, with TRBD1 matching over 8 bases. The V gene end was trimmed by 7 bases and the J gene end by 2 bases; junction bases not matched to a gene: 7. Germline-derived CDR1 and CDR2 are SGHRS and YFSETQ. The CDR3 loop spans 14 amino acids. CDR3 DNA sequence: TGCGCCAGCGCGAGGGACAGGACCAACTATGGCTACACCTTC. Protein: CASARDRTNYGYTF.